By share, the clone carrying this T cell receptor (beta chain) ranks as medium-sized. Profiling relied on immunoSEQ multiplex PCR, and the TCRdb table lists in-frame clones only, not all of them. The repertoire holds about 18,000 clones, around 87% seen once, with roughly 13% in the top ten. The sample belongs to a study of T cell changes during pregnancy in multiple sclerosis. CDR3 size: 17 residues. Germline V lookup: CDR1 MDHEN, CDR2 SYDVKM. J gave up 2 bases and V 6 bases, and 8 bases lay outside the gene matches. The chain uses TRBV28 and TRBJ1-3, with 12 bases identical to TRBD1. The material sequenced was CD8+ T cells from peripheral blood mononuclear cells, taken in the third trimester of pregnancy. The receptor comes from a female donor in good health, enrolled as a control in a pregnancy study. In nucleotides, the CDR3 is TGTGCCAGCAGGACCTGGGACAGGGGGCAACCTGGAAACACCATATATTTT. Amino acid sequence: CASRTWDRGQPGNTIYF.